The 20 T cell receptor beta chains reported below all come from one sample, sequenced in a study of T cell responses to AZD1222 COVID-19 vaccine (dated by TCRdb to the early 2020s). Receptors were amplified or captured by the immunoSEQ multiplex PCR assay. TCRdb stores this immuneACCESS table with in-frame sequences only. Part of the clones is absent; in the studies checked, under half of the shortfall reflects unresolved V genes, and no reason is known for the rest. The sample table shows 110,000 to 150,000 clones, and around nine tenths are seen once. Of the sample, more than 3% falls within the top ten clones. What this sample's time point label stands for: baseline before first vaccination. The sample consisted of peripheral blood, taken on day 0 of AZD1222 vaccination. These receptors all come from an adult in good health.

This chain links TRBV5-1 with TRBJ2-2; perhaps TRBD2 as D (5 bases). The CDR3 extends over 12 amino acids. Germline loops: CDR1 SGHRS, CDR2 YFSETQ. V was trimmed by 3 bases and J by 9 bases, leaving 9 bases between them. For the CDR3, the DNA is TGCGCCAGCAGCTGGGAGCAGAGGGAGCTGTTTTTT. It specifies CASSWEQRELFF.

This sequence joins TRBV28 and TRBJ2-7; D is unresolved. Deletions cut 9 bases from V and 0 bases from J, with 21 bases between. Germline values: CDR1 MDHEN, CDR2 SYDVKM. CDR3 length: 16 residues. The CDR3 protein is CASSSVAYKHSYEQYF. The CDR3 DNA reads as TGTGCCAGTTCGTCGGTAGCTTACAAACACTCCTACGAGCAGTACTTC.

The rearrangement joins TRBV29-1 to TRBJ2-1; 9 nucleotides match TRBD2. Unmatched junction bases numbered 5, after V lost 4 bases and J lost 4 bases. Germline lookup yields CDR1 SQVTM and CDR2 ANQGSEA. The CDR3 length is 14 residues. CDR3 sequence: CSVGGGRGYNEQFF. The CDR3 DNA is TGCAGCGTTGGGGGCGGGAGGGGGTACAATGAGCAGTTCTTC.

The CDR3, as DNA: TGCAGTGCTAGTCCAACAGGGGACGAGCAGTACTTC. This encodes CSASPTGDEQYF. The chain combines TRBV20-1 with TRBJ2-7; TRBD1 matches 7 bases. The CDR3 contains 12 residues. Per the germline V gene, CDR1 is DFQATT and CDR2 is SNEGSKA (reference sequence). The ends lost 3 bases at V and 5 bases at J; junction bases unmatched: 4.

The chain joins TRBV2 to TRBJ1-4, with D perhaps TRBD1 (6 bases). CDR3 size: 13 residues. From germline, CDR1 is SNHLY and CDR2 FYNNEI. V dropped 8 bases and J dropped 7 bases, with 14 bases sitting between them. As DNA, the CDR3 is TGTGCCAGCCTAGGGGGAGGCGGTGAAAAACTGTTTTTT. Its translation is CASLGGGGEKLFF.

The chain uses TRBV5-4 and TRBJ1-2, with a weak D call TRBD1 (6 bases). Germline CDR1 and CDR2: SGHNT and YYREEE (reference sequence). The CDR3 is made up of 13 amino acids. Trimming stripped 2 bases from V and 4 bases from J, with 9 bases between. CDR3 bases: TGTGCCAGCAGCTTAAGGGGGGGCTATGGCTACACCTTC. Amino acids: CASSLRGGYGYTF.

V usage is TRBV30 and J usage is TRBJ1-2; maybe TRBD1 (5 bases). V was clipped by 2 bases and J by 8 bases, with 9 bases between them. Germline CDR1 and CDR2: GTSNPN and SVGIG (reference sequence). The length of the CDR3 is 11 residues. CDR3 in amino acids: CAWSRDGGYTF. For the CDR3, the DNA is TGTGCCTGGAGTCGGGACGGAGGCTACACCTTC.

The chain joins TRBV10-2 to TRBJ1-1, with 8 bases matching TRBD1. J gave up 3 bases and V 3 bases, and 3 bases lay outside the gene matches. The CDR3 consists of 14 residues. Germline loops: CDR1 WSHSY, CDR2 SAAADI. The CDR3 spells CASSDAGGYTEAFF. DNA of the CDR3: TGCGCCAGCAGTGATGCAGGGGGCTACACTGAAGCTTTCTTT.

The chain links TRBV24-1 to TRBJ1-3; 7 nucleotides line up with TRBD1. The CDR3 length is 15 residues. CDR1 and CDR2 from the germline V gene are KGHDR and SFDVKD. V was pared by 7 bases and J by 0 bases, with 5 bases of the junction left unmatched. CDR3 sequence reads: CATRDTGDSGNTIYF. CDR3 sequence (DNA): TGTGCCACCAGGGACACAGGGGACTCTGGAAACACCATATATTTT.

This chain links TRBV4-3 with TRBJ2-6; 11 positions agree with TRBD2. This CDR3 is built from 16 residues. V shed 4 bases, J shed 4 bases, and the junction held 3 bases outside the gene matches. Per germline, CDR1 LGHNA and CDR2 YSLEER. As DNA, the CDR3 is TGCGCCAGCAGCCCTAGCGGGGGGCAAGGGGCCAACGTCCTGACTTTC. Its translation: CASSPSGGQGANVLTF.

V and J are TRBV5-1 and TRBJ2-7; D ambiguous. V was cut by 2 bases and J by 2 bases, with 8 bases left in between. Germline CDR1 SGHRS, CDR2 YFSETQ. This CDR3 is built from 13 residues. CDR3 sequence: CASSLSLAYEQYF. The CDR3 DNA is TGCGCCAGCAGCTTAAGCCTCGCCTACGAGCAGTACTTC.

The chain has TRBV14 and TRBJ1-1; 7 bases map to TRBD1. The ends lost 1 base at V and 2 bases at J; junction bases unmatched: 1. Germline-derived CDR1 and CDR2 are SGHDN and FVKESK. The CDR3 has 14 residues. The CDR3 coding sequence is TGTGCCAGCAGCCAAGGGACAGGTAACACTGAAGCTTTCTTT. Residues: CASSQGTGNTEAFF.

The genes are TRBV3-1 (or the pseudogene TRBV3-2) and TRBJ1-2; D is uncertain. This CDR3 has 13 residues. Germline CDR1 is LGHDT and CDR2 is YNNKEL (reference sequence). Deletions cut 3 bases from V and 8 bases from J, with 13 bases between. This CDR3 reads CASSHLTDQGYTF. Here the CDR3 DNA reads TGTGCCAGCAGCCACCTTACAGATCAGGGCTACACCTTC.

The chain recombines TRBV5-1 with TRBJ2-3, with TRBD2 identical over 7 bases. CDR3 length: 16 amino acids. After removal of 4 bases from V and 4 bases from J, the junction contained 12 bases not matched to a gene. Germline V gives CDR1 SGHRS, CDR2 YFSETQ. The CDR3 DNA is TGCGCCAGCAGCCCCGGCGCGGGGGTTAGGGCAGATACGCAGTATTTT. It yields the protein CASSPGAGVRADTQYF.

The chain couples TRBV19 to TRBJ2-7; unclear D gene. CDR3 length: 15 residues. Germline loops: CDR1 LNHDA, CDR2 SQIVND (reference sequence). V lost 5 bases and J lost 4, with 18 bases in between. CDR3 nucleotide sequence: TGTGCCAGTAGTTTTTCCGTCGCGGCTGGGTACGAGCAGTACTTC. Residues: CASSFSVAAGYEQYF.

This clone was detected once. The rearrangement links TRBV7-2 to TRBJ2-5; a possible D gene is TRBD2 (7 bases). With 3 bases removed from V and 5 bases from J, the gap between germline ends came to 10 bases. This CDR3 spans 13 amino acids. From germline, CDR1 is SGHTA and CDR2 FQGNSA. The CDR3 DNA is TGTGCCAGCAGCTTCGGGGGGCGCGAGACCCAGTACTTC. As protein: CASSFGGRETQYF.

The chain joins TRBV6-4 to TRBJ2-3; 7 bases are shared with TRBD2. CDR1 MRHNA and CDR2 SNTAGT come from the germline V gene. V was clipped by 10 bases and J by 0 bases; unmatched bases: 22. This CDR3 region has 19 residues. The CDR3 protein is CANAPPSGISGTSTDTQYF. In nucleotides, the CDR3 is TGTGCCAACGCGCCGCCTAGCGGTATATCGGGGACTAGCACAGATACGCAGTATTTT.

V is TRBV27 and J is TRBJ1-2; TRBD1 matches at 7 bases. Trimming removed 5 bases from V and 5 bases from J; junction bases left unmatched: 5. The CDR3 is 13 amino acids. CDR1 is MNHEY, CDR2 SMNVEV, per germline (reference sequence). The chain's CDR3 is CASSKDRRYGYTF. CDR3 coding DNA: TGTGCCAGCAGTAAGGACAGGCGGTATGGCTACACCTTC.

The CDR3 is CASGESFSGAYEQYF. CDR3 nucleotides: TGCGCCAGCGGCGAATCCTTCTCTGGGGCTTACGAGCAGTACTTC. The chain joins TRBV4-1 to TRBJ2-7; weak D call: TRBD1 (5 bases). Germline CDR1 reads MGHRA; CDR2 reads YSYEKL. Trimming left V 8 bases short and J 4 bases short, with 21 bases between. There are 15 residues in the CDR3.

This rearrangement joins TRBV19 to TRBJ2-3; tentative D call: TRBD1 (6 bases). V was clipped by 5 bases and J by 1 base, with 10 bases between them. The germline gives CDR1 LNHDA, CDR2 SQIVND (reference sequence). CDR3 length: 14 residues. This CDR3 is CASSYRARTDTQYF. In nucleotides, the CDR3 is TGTGCCAGTAGTTACAGGGCGCGCACAGATACGCAGTATTTT.